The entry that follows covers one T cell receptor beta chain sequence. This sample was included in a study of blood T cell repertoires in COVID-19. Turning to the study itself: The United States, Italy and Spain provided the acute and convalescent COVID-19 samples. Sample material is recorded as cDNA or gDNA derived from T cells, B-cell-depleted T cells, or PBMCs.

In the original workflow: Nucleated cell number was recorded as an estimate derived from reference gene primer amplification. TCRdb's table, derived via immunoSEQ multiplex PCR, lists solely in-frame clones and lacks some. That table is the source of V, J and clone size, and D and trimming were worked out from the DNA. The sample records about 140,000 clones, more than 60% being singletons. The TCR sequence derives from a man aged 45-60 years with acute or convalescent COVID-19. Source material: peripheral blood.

CDR3 bases: TGTGCCAGCTCACTTACAGGAGAATACACAGATACGCAGTATTTT. Translation gives CASSLTGEYTDTQYF. The rearrangement links TRBV18 to TRBJ2-3; tentatively, D is TRBD1 (5 bases). From germline, CDR1 is KGHSH and CDR2 LQKENI. V lost 4 bases, J lost 2 bases, and 13 bases lay in between. The CDR3 consists of 15 residues.